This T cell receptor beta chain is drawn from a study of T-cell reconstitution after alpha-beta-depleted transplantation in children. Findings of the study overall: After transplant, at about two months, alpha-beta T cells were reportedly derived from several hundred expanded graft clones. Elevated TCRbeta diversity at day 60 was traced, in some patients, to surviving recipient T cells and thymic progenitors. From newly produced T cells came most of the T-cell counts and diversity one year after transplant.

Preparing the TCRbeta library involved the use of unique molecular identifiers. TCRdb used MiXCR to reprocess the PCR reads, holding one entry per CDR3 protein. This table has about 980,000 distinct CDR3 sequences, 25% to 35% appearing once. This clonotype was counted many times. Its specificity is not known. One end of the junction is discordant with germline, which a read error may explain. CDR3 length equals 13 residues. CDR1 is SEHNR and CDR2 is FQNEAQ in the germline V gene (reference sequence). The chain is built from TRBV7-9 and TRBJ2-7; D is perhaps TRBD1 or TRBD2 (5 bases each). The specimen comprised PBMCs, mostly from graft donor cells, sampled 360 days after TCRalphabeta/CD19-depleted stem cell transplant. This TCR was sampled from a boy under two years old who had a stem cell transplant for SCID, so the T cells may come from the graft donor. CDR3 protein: CASSFGTVYEQYF. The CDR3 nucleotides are TGCGCCAGCAGCTTCGGGACGGTCTACGAGCAGTACTTC. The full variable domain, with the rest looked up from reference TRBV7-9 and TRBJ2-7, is DTGVSQNPRHKITKRGQNVTFRCDPISEHNRLYWYRQTLGQGPEFLTYFQNEAQLEKSRLLSDRFSAERPKGSFSTLEIQRTEQGDSAMYLCASSFGTVYEQYFGPGTRLTVT.